This section outlines one T cell receptor beta chain sequence together with its context. All the donors were Caucasian adults who lived in Nashville, Tennessee. This sample is part of a study of shared clonotypes between healthy human individuals. This CDR3 is 13 amino acids long. The V and J ends lost 1 base and 2 bases respectively, with 2 bases between them. Germline CDR1 SGHVS, CDR2 FQNEAQ. Running of the assay took place at deep level. The repertoire was sequenced with immunoSEQ multiplex PCR; TCRdb's copy has only in-frame clones and lacks some. The sample includes about 1.4 million clones, 95% to 97% of them seen just once.

The chain uses TRBV7-8 and TRBJ2-2; unclear D gene. Sequenced input: naive CD4+ T cells sorted from blood. Noted subset: CD45RA+ positively selected. This receptor was obtained from a man between 25 and 39 years old in good health. The CDR3 region is CASSLDNTGELFF. DNA of the CDR3: TGTGCCAGCAGCTTAGACAACACCGGGGAGCTGTTTTTT.